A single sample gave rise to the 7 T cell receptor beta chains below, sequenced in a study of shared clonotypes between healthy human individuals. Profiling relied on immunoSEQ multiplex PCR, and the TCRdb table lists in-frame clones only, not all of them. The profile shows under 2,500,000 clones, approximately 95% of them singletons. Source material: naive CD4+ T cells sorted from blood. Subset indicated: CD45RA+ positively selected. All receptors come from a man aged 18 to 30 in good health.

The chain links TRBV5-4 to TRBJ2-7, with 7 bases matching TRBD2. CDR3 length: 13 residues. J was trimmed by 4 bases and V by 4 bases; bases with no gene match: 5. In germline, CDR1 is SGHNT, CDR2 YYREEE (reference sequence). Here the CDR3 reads CASSERDEYEQYF. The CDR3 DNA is TGTGCCAGCAGCGAGCGGGATGAGTACGAGCAGTACTTC.

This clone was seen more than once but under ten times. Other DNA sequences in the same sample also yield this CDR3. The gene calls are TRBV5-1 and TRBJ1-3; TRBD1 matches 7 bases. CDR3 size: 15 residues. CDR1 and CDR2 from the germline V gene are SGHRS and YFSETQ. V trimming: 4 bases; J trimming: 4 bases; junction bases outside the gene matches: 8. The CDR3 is CASSLRTGGGNTIYF. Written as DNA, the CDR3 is TGCGCCAGCAGCCTGCGGACAGGCGGGGGAAACACCATATATTTT.

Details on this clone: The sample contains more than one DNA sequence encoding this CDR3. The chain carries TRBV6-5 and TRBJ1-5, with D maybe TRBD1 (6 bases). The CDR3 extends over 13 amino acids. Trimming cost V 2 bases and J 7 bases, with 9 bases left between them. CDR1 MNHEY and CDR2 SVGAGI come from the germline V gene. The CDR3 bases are TGTGCCAGCAGTTACAGAGGGGGGCAGCCCCAGCATTTT. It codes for CASSYRGGQPQHF.

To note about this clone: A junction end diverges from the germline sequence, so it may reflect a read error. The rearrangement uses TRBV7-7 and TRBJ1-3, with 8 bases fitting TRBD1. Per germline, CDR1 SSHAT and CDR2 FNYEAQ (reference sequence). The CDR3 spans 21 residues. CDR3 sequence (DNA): TGTGCTAGCAGCTTAAGTTTTTCGACAGGGGATTACCCATCCTCTGGAAACACCATATATTTT. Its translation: CASSLSFSTGDYPSSGNTIYF.

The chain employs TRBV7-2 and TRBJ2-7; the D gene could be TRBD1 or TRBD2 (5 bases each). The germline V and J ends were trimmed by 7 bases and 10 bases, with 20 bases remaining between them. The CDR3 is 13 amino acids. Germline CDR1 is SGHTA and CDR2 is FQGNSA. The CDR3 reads CASNPGTVPIQYF. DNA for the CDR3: TGTGCCAGCAACCCCGGGACGGTGCCTATACAGTACTTC.

The CDR3 DNA follows: TGTGCCAGCACCATAGCGGGACCAGAGACCCAGTACTTC. Residues: CASTIAGPETQYF. The gene calls are TRBV7-9 and TRBJ2-5, with 8 nucleotides matching TRBD2. The CDR3 extends over 13 amino acids. Germline V lookup: CDR1 SEHNR, CDR2 FQNEAQ (reference sequence). The J segment lost 4 bases and the V segment lost 7 bases, leaving 5 bases of the junction unmatched.

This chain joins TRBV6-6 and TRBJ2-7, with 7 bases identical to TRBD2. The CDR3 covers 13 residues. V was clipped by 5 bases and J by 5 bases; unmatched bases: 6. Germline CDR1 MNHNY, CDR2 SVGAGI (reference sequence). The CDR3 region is CASSTPGGNEQYF. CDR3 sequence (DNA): TGTGCCAGCAGTACCCCGGGAGGAAACGAGCAGTACTTC.